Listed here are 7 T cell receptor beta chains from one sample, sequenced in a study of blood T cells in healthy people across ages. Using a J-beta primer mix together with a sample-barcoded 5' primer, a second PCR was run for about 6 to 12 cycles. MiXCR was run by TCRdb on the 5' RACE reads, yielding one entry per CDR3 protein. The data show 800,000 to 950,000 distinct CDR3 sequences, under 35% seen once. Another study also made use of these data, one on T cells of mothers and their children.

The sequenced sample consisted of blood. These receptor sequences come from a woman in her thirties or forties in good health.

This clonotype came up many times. DNA of the CDR3: TGTGCCACCAGTGGGTGGGGGCAAGAGACCCAGTACTTC. Residues: CATSGWGQETQYF. The chain employs TRBV24-1 and TRBJ2-5, with D perhaps matching TRBD1 or TRBD2 (5 bases each). This CDR3 comprises 13 residues. Germline-derived CDR1 and CDR2 are KGHDR and SFDVKD. With 5 bases removed from V and 2 bases from J, the gap between germline ends came to 8 bases.

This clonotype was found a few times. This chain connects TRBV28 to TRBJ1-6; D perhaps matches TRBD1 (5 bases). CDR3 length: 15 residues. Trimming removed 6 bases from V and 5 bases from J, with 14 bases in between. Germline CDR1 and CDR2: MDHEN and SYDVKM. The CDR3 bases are TGTGCCAGCAGAACACCCGCAGGGAATAATTCACCCCTCCACTTT. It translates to CASRTPAGNNSPLHF.

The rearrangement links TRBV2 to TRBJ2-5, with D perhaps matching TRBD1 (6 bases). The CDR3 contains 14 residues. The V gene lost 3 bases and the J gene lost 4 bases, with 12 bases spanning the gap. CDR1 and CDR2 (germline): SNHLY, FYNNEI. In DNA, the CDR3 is TGTGCCAGCAGTGACAGGGGTTTGGGAGAGACCCAGTACTTC. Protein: CASSDRGLGETQYF.

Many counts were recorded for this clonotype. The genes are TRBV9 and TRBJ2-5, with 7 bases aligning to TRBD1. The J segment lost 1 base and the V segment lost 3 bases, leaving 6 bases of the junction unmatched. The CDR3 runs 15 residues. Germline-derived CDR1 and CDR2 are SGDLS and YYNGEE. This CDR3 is CASSGHGTVQETQYF. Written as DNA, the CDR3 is TGTGCCAGCAGCGGACACGGGACAGTCCAAGAGACCCAGTACTTC.

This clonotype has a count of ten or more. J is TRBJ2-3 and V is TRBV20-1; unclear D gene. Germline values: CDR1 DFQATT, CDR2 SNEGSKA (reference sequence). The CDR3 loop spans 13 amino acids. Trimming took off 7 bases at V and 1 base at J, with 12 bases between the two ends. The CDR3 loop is CSEKRYRTDTQYF. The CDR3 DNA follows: TGCAGTGAAAAACGATACCGCACAGATACGCAGTATTTT.

The CDR3 protein is CSASDVNSPLHF. In DNA form, the CDR3 reads TGCAGTGCCTCGGATGTTAATTCACCCCTCCACTTT. The chain combines TRBV20-1 with TRBJ1-6; D is unresolved. This CDR3 comprises 12 residues. V gave up 6 bases and J gave up 6 bases, with 9 bases separating them. CDR1 and CDR2 (germline): DFQATT, SNEGSKA (reference sequence).

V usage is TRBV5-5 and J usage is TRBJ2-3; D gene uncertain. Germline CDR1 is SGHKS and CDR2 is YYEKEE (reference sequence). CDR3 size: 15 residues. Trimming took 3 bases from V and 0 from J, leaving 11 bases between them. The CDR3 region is CASSSSSFSTDTQYF. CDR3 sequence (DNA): TGTGCCAGCAGCTCATCCAGTTTTAGCACAGATACGCAGTATTTT.